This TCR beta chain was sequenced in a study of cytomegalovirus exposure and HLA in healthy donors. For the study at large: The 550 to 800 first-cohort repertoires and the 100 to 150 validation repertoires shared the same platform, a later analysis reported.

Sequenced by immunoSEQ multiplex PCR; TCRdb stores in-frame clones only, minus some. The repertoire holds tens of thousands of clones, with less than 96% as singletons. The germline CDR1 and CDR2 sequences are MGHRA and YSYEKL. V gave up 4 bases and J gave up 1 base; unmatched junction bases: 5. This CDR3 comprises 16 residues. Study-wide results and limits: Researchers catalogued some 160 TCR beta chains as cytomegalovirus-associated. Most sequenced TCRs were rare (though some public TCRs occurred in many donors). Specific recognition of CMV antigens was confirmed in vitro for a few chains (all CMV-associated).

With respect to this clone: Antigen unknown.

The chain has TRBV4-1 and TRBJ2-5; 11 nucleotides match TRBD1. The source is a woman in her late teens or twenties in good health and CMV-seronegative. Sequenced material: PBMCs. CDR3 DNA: TGCGCCAGCAGCCGGGCCGGGACAGGGGGCCAAGAGACCCAGTACTTC. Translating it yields CASSRAGTGGQETQYF.